Ten or more counts support the clone carrying this T cell receptor (beta chain). The antigen is unknown. Total RNA (roughly 550 ng) served as template for TCR beta cDNA synthesis primed by a constant-region primer. Employing slightly modified ARM-PCR, three nested multiplex PCR rounds were run, and these gave rise to the TCR beta libraries. TRBV1-TRBV30 forward and Cbeta reverse primers drove the first two roughly 10-cycle rounds. TCRdb redid the calling of the multiplex PCR reads with MiXCR, one entry per CDR3 protein. The sample records about 200,000 distinct CDR3 sequences, almost 65% being singletons. These data originate in a study of tumor-infiltrating lymphocytes in primary liver carcinoma. Broader study findings: It was tumor-adjacent and tumor-blood pairs that overlapped less than tumor region pairs did.

Germline DNA was also extracted, with blood RNA taken from unsorted whole blood. None of the patients had received treatment, and all had chronic HBV infection. This CDR3 spans 18 amino acids. Germline V gene sequence: CDR1 SGHAT, CDR2 FQNNGV. V trimming: 6 bases; J trimming: 4 bases; junction bases outside the gene matches: 15. The rearrangement links TRBV11-2 to TRBJ2-1; 10 nucleotides line up with TRBD2. This sequence was found in a woman in her fifties or sixties with primary liver carcinoma and hepatitis B virus infection. Sequencing input: peripheral blood. DNA of the CDR3: TGTGCCAGCAGTACACGACCCTCTAGCGGGAGTTGGTACAATGAGCAGTTCTTC. Protein: CASSTRPSSGSWYNEQFF.